These 12 T cell receptor beta chains were all obtained from the same sample, sequenced in a study of identical twins. TCRdb processed the 5' RACE reads anew with MiXCR; each CDR3 protein has one entry. The sample contains approximately 410,000 distinct CDR3 sequences, less than 20% of which appear only once. The source material was naive T cells sorted from blood. The receptors stem from a man between 50 and 59 years old in good health.

This clonotype was seen a handful of times. V gene TRBV12-3 or TRBV12-4 combines with J gene TRBJ2-5; 7 bases map to TRBD2. V lost 6 bases to trimming and J lost 5 bases; unmatched junction nucleotides: 6. The CDR3 sequence is 13 residues long. The CDR3 region has the DNA TGTGCCAGCAGCAAGCGGGGTGGGGAGACCCAGTACTTC. Protein: CASSKRGGETQYF.

The gene calls are TRBV28 and TRBJ1-5, with 11 bases fitting TRBD1. V dropped 8 bases and J dropped 0; count of bases not matched to a gene: 3. This CDR3 has 15 residues. Germline V gene sequence: CDR1 MDHEN, CDR2 SYDVKM. The CDR3 coding sequence is TGTGCCAGCCGGGACAGGGGGGGTAGCAATCAGCCCCAGCATTTT. Its protein is CASRDRGGSNQPQHF.

In this sample, this clonotype turned up a few times. The chain has TRBV15 and TRBJ2-3, with 8 bases matching TRBD1. CDR1 and CDR2 from the germline V gene are LNHNV and YYDKDF (reference sequence). The ends lost 2 bases at V and 6 bases at J; junction bases unmatched: 10. The CDR3 consists of 16 residues. Here the CDR3 DNA reads TGTGCCACCAGCAGATCTCCGACAGGGGATGGGGATACGCAGTATTTT. Its translation is CATSRSPTGDGDTQYF.

This clonotype was counted ten times or more. The chain recombines TRBV7-2 with TRBJ2-7; D not certain. This CDR3 has 13 amino acids. CDR1 is SGHTA and CDR2 is FQGNSA in the germline V gene. Between the trimmed V and J ends, which lost 1 base and 3 bases, there was a span of 7 bases. The CDR3 protein is CASSLEAGYEQYF. The CDR3, as DNA: TGTGCCAGCAGCTTAGAGGCAGGCTACGAGCAGTACTTC.

The gene calls are TRBV9 and TRBJ2-5, with 9 positions matching TRBD1. The CDR3 loop spans 16 amino acids. The germline V gene has CDR1 SGDLS and CDR2 YYNGEE. V gave up 0 bases and J gave up 10 bases; unmatched junction bases: 13. The CDR3 region is CASSVGSGQGRSLQYF. In DNA form, the CDR3 reads TGTGCCAGCAGCGTAGGTTCTGGACAGGGGCGAAGTCTCCAGTACTTC.

The rearrangement links TRBV10-3 to TRBJ2-3; 8 nucleotides agree with TRBD2. In germline, CDR1 is ENHRY, CDR2 SYGVKD. The V gene end was trimmed by 3 bases and the J gene end by 4 bases; junction bases not matched to a gene: 6. There are 15 residues in the CDR3. The CDR3 DNA follows: TGTGCCATCAGTGACTCCGGACTAGCTGCAGATACGCAGTATTTT. As protein: CAISDSGLAADTQYF.

This clonotype has a count of ten or more. V and J are TRBV20-1 and TRBJ1-3, with unresolved D. This CDR3 has 14 residues. The V gene's germline CDR1 is DFQATT and CDR2 SNEGSKA (reference sequence). The germline V and J ends were trimmed by 3 bases and 7 bases, with 16 bases remaining between them. The CDR3 bases are TGCAGTGCTAGTGTGTTCGGGGAGTGGAACACCATATATTTT. The encoded protein is CSASVFGEWNTIYF.

This clonotype was counted at least ten times. The chain combines TRBV5-5 with TRBJ2-3; D call uncertain. V shed 4 bases and J shed 4 bases, with 16 bases lying between them. The germline CDR1 and CDR2 sequences are SGHKS and YYEKEE (reference sequence). The CDR3 totals 15 residues. CDR3 in DNA: TGTGCCAGCAGCAAAATCCTACCTCTGGCAGATACGCAGTATTTT. It codes for CASSKILPLADTQYF.

The chain links TRBV20-1 to TRBJ2-3; D is perhaps TRBD2 (6 bases). CDR1 and CDR2 (germline): DFQATT, SNEGSKA (reference sequence). The CDR3 runs 16 residues. The V gene lost 4 bases and the J gene lost 2 bases, with 19 bases spanning the gap. As DNA, the CDR3 is TGCAGTGCTACCCTTTTGGAGGCGGGAACCACAGATACGCAGTATTTT. It translates to CSATLLEAGTTDTQYF.

The CDR3 nucleotides are TGTGCCAGCAGCCACGGACAGGCACCCCAGCATTTT. This sequence encodes CASSHGQAPQHF. The V gene is TRBV27, the J gene TRBJ1-5; 7 nucleotides agree with TRBD1. The V segment lost 6 bases and the J segment 10 bases; nucleotides outside the gene matches: 6. The CDR3 spans 12 residues. CDR1 and CDR2 from the germline V gene are MNHEY and SMNVEV (reference sequence).

This clonotype was observed a handful of times. The V gene is TRBV5-1, the J gene TRBJ2-2; a possible D gene is TRBD2 (7 bases). CDR1 is SGHRS and CDR2 is YFSETQ in the germline V gene. Trimming removed 6 bases at V and 6 bases at J, with 24 bases between. The CDR3 length is 17 residues. CDR3 sequence reads: CASTNSPGGAGAGELFF. The CDR3 DNA follows: TGCGCCAGCACCAATTCCCCGGGGGGCGCAGGAGCCGGGGAGCTGTTTTTT.

This clonotype was counted a few times. CDR3: CASSEAGPLGGANEQFF. The DNA of the CDR3 is TGTGCCAGCAGTGAAGCCGGGCCCCTCGGGGGGGCCAATGAGCAGTTCTTC. The rearrangement joins TRBV2 to TRBJ2-1, with 8 bases lining up with TRBD2. The CDR3 totals 17 residues. The V gene's germline CDR1 is SNHLY and CDR2 FYNNEI. Trimming cost V 0 bases and J 6 bases; bases outside gene matches: 10.